This T cell receptor beta chain was recorded in a study of T cell changes during pregnancy in multiple sclerosis. Trimming cost V 4 bases and J 0 bases; bases outside gene matches: 5. The V gene's germline CDR1 is SGHNT and CDR2 YYREEE (reference sequence). The CDR3 is 15 amino acids. Method: immunoSEQ multiplex PCR; TCRdb's copy keeps in-frame clones and lacks some. The data contain around 50,000 clones, around 92% of them singletons. The sample in question was CD4+ T cells from peripheral blood mononuclear cells, obtained after pregnancy. This chain uses TRBV5-4 with TRBJ1-1; 8 bases are a match to TRBD1. This TCR was recovered from a female donor with multiple sclerosis, enrolled in a pregnancy study. CDR3 sequence reads: CASSPQTGVNTEAFF. CDR3 bases: TGTGCCAGCAGCCCCCAGACAGGGGTGAACACTGAAGCTTTCTTT.